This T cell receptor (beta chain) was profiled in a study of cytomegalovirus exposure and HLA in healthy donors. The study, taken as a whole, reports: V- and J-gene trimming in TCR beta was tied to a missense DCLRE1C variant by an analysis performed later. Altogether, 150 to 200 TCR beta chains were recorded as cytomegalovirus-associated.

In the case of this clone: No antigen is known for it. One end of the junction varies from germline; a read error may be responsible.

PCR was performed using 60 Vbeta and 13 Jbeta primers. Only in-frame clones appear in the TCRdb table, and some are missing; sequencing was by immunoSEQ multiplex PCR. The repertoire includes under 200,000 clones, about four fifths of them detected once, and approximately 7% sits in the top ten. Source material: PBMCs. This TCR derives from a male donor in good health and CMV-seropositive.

The CDR3 region has the DNA TGTGCCAGCAGCACCCCGACAGGGAGCCTCTCCTTC. The encoded protein is CASSTPTGSLSF. The V and J genes are TRBV13 and TRBJ1-2, with TRBD1 matching over 7 bases. CDR1 PRHDT and CDR2 FYEKMQ come from the germline V gene (reference sequence). The CDR3 sequence is 12 residues long.